This entry concerns a single TCR beta chain. The antigen is unknown. The source of the sample is a study of cytomegalovirus exposure and HLA in healthy donors. Study as a whole: For the roughly 400 genotyped donors, around 76% fell within the Caucasian-associated ancestry cluster.

The V and J ends lost 8 bases and 9 bases, in that order; junction bases with no gene match: 7. Germline CDR1 is MNHEY and CDR2 is SVGAGI. The CDR3 loop spans 12 amino acids. Study observations and caveats: The presence/absence work took it that sequencing depth was about the same across donors.

Primers for the PCR totalled 60 Vbeta and 13 Jbeta. Measured with immunoSEQ multiplex PCR; TCRdb has only the in-frame clones, and not every one. The sample contains about 86,000 clones, more than 75% of which appear only once. V is TRBV6-5 and J is TRBJ2-1, with 7 bases identical to TRBD1. Material: PBMCs. This sequence originates from a woman in her thirties or forties in good health and CMV-seropositive. The chain's CDR3 is CASVHPGGEQFF. The CDR3 region has the DNA TGTGCCAGCGTCCATCCAGGGGGTGAGCAGTTCTTC.